Presented here are 21 T cell receptor beta chains from one specimen sequenced in a study of blood T cell repertoires in COVID-19. TCRdb keeps only in-frame clones here, not all; method: immunoSEQ multiplex PCR. Among over 350,000 clones, more than 85% were seen once, and the ten largest hold 4% to 4.5%. The material sequenced was peripheral blood. Receptors originate from a woman between 25 and 40 years old with acute or convalescent COVID-19.

The genes are TRBV10-1 and TRBJ2-5; 7 bases are a match to TRBD2. Germline V gene data show CDR1 as WNHNN and CDR2 as SYGVQD (reference sequence). The CDR3 runs to 14 residues. Trimming cost V 3 bases and J 9 bases; bases outside gene matches: 10. CDR3: CASSDTQGGEAQYF. The CDR3 nucleotides are TGCGCCAGCAGTGACACTCAGGGAGGGGAGGCCCAGTACTTC.

There are a few counts of this clone. The gene calls are TRBV28 and TRBJ1-3; D remains unclear. The germline V gene encodes CDR1 MDHEN and CDR2 SYDVKM. CDR3 length equals 16 residues. The ends were cut back, 3 bases at V and 0 bases at J, with 12 bases in the middle. This chain's CDR3 is CASSFRTGSSGNTIYF. The CDR3 DNA sequence: TGTGCCAGCAGTTTCCGAACTGGTAGCTCTGGAAACACCATATATTTT.

The chain couples TRBV5-1 to TRBJ2-5; 7 bases fit TRBD1. The CDR3 consists of 15 residues. Trimming took 1 base from V and 0 from J; bases not matched to a gene: 3. The germline CDR1 and CDR2 sequences are SGHRS and YFSETQ. The CDR3 nucleotides are TGCGCCAGCAGCTTGACACAGGGGTACCAAGAGACCCAGTACTTC. Its protein product is CASSLTQGYQETQYF. The whole variable domain, filled in from reference TRBV5-1 and TRBJ2-5, reads KAGVTQTPRYLIKTRGQQVTLSCSPISGHRSVSWYQQTPGQGLQFLFEYFSETQRNKGNFPGRFSGRQFSNSRSEMNVSTLELGDSALYLCASSLTQGYQETQYFGPGTRLLVL.

The chain combines TRBV11-2 with TRBJ2-7; TRBD2 matches 8 bases. Per the germline V gene, CDR1 is SGHAT and CDR2 is FQNNGV. With 3 bases clipped from V and 4 bases from J, the junction kept 5 bases outside the gene matches. The CDR3 contains 14 residues. The DNA for the CDR3 is TGTGCCAGCAGCTTGTATAGCGGGGTGTACGAGCAGTACTTC. This codes for CASSLYSGVYEQYF.

The CDR3 region has the DNA TGTGCCAGCAGTATCCCCGGGACAGGGGTACCACCCCTCCACTTT. This gives the protein CASSIPGTGVPPLHF. The genes are TRBV2 and TRBJ1-6, with TRBD1 matching 10 bases. Germline V gene data show CDR1 as SNHLY and CDR2 as FYNNEI. The CDR3 length is 15 residues. V shed 5 bases, J shed 11 bases, and the junction held 9 bases outside the gene matches.

The chain uses TRBV3-1 (or the pseudogene TRBV3-2) and TRBJ2-4, with D possibly being TRBD1 (6 bases). V was cut by 4 bases and J by 0 bases, with 10 bases left in between. The CDR3 has 15 amino acids. The germline V gene has CDR1 LGHDT and CDR2 YNNKEL (reference sequence). In DNA, the CDR3 is TGTGCCAGCAGCCCGGACAGTCTAGCCAAAAACATTCAGTACTTC. This sequence encodes CASSPDSLAKNIQYF.

CDR3 sequence: CASSLAGGIGDTQYF. The CDR3 DNA reads TGTGCCAGCAGCTTGGCCGGGGGGATCGGGGATACGCAGTATTTT. The chain carries TRBV5-6 and TRBJ2-3; TRBD2 matches 7 bases. Per germline, CDR1 SGHDT and CDR2 YYEEEE. V was pared by 0 bases and J by 6 bases, with 7 bases of the junction left unmatched. The CDR3 loop spans 15 amino acids.

As for this clone: Germline is not matched at one junction end, which may reflect a read error. The chain carries TRBV7-3 and TRBJ1-2, with no clear D. Germline assignment: CDR1 SGHTA and CDR2 FQGTGA. The CDR3 extends over 16 amino acids. The CDR3 DNA is TGTGCCAGCAGCCTAACACATAGGAGGGAGGCGGGTGGCTACACCTTC. As protein: CASSLTHRREAGGYTF.

This clone was observed a single time. The chain combines TRBV6-5 with TRBJ1-3, with D perhaps matching TRBD1 (5 bases). V was pared by 2 bases and J by 4 bases, with 15 bases between. Germline CDR1 is MNHEY and CDR2 is SVGAGI. The CDR3 contains 16 residues. The CDR3 sequence: CASSYAEGFSGNTIYF. The CDR3 nucleotides read TGTGCCAGCAGTTACGCGGAGGGGTTTTCGGGAAACACCATATATTTT.

The gene calls are TRBV19 and TRBJ2-7, with 9 positions matching TRBD1. Per germline, CDR1 LNHDA and CDR2 SQIVND (reference sequence). Losses at the gene ends were 3 bases for V and 2 bases for J; bases not matched to a gene: 5. The CDR3 is 15 residues long. CDR3 nucleotides: TGTGCCAGTAGTATCTCCGGGACAGGGACCTACGAGCAGTACTTC. It yields the protein CASSISGTGTYEQYF.

The V call is TRBV2, the J call TRBJ1-2, with D tentatively TRBD1 (6 bases). Germline CDR1 and CDR2: SNHLY and FYNNEI. The CDR3 is 14 residues long. V lost 4 bases, J lost 2 bases, and 11 bases lay in between. Here the CDR3 reads CASSGGGVNYGYTF. DNA of the CDR3: TGTGCCAGCAGTGGCGGGGGCGTAAACTATGGCTACACCTTC. Full variable domain (outside the CDR3, taken from reference TRBV2 and TRBJ1-2): EPEVTQTPSHQVTQMGQEVILRCVPISNHLYFYWYRQILGQKVEFLVSFYNNEISEKSEIFDDQFSVERPDGSNFTLKIRSTKLEDSAMYFCASSGGGVNYGYTFGSGTRLTVV.

The chain employs TRBV30 and TRBJ1-5; no clear D. V was pared by 0 bases and J by 2 bases, with 8 bases between. CDR1 is GTSNPN, CDR2 SVGIG, per germline (reference sequence). The CDR3 has 14 residues. DNA for the CDR3: TGTGCCTGGAGTGTTACGCAGGGCAATCAGCCCCAGCATTTT. This encodes CAWSVTQGNQPQHF.

The gene calls are TRBV10-3 and TRBJ2-7, with 8 bases identical to TRBD1. Germline V gene data show CDR1 as ENHRY and CDR2 as SYGVKD. This CDR3 region has 14 residues. Trimming removed 5 bases from V and 2 bases from J; junction bases left unmatched: 5. Written as DNA, the CDR3 is TGTGCCATCAGTCCGACAGGGGATACCTACGAGCAGTACTTC. Amino acid sequence: CAISPTGDTYEQYF.

J is TRBJ2-2 and V is TRBV7-3; perhaps TRBD1 as D (6 bases). The germline V gene has CDR1 SGHTA and CDR2 FQGTGA. V was clipped by 0 bases and J by 7 bases, with 12 bases between them. The CDR3 length is 15 residues. In DNA form, the CDR3 reads TGTGCCAGCAGCTTAACGGGACACCCTAGCGGGGAGCTGTTTTTT. It is translated as CASSLTGHPSGELFF. Supplemented by reference TRBV7-3 and TRBJ2-2, the full variable domain reads GAGVSQTPSNKVTEKGKYVELRCDPISGHTALYWYRQSLGQGPEFLIYFQGTGAADDSGLPNDRFFAVRPEGSVSTLKIQRTERGDSAVYLCASSLTGHPSGELFFGEGSRLTVL.

This chain connects TRBV6-2 or TRBV6-3 to TRBJ1-2, with 7 bases fitting TRBD1. This CDR3 has 14 amino acids. The germline CDR1 and CDR2 sequences are MNHEY and SVGEGT. Trimming at V came to 5 bases and at J to 2 bases, leaving 5 bases not matched to a gene. DNA of the CDR3: TGTGCCAGCAGTAGGGACAGATTGAACTATGGCTACACCTTC. Translation gives CASSRDRLNYGYTF.

This chain connects TRBV6-5 to TRBJ2-7, with 11 nucleotides matching TRBD1. The ends lost 6 bases at V and 3 bases at J; junction bases unmatched: 4. Per the germline V gene, CDR1 is MNHEY and CDR2 is SVGAGI. This CDR3 spans 14 amino acids. The CDR3 DNA reads as TGTGCCAGCAGGGACAGGGGGCTCTACTACGAGCAGTACTTC. Translation: CASRDRGLYYEQYF.

J is TRBJ1-1 and V is TRBV9, with unresolved D. Germline V gene data show CDR1 as SGDLS and CDR2 as YYNGEE. V gave up 0 bases and J gave up 8 bases, with 11 bases separating them. This CDR3 has 13 residues. In DNA, the CDR3 is TGTGCCAGCAGCGTAGGTATCTCGGGGGAAGCTTTCTTT. It encodes CASSVGISGEAFF. Looking up the rest from reference TRBV9 and TRBJ1-1 gives the full variable domain: DSGVTQTPKHLITATGQRVTLRCSPRSGDLSVYWYQQSLDQGLQFLIQYYNGEERAKGNILERFSAQQFPDLHSELNLSSLELGDSALYFCASSVGISGEAFFGQGTRLTVV.

This chain connects TRBV5-5 to TRBJ1-5, with a weak D call TRBD1 (5 bases). The germline V gene has CDR1 SGHKS and CDR2 YYEKEE (reference sequence). This CDR3 region has 14 residues. Trimming took off 0 bases at V and 5 bases at J, with 9 bases between the two ends. The CDR3 region has the DNA TGTGCCAGCAGCTTGGACACGGGGGATCAGCCCCAGCATTTT. Protein: CASSLDTGDQPQHF.

The chain carries TRBV19 and TRBJ1-1; the D gene is possibly TRBD1 (5 bases). CDR3 length: 14 residues. V was shortened by 0 bases and J by 5 bases, with 10 bases between the two germline ends. Germline values: CDR1 LNHDA, CDR2 SQIVND (reference sequence). The CDR3 DNA reads as TGTGCCAGTAGTATAGAGGGCCGGGGGACTGAAGCTTTCTTT. It yields the protein CASSIEGRGTEAFF.

The chain links TRBV7-9 to TRBJ2-5; D is unclear. This CDR3 has 12 residues. From germline, CDR1 is SEHNR and CDR2 FQNEAQ (reference sequence). V was shortened by 5 bases and J by 5 bases, with 9 bases between the two germline ends. Here the CDR3 reads CASSQSGETQYF. The CDR3 DNA follows: TGTGCCAGCAGCCAGTCCGGGGAGACCCAGTACTTC.

This clone has more than one count but fewer than ten. The gene calls are TRBV25-1 and TRBJ1-2; a weak D match, TRBD1 (6 bases). CDR1 is MGHDK, CDR2 SYGVNS, per germline. This CDR3 region has 13 residues. V lost 4 bases, J lost 6 bases, and 12 bases lay in between. The DNA for the CDR3 is TGTGCCAGCAGTGCCCTGACAGGAGATGGCTACACCTTC. The encoded protein is CASSALTGDGYTF.